One sample yielded the 5 T cell receptor beta chains listed below, sequenced in a study of blood T cells in healthy people across ages. Next came a second PCR, run for about 7 to 12 cycles, which used a sample-barcoded 5' primer along with a J-beta primer mix. TCRdb fed the 5' RACE reads into MiXCR, producing one record per CDR3 protein. The profile shows 750,000 to 950,000 distinct CDR3 sequences, about 26% of them singletons. These data were likewise used in another study, on T cells of mothers and their children.

The sample consisted of blood. The receptors derive from a boy aged 10-17 years in good health.

The chain couples TRBV5-1 to TRBJ1-1; TRBD1 is a possible D gene (6 bases). Looked up from germline, CDR1 is SGHRS and CDR2 is YFSETQ. The CDR3 totals 13 residues. V gave up 4 bases and J gave up 4 bases, with 11 bases separating them. DNA for the CDR3: TGCGCCAGCAGCCCAGACAGGCCCACTGAAGCTTTCTTT. Translation gives CASSPDRPTEAFF.

This clonotype was seen a handful of times. The rearrangement uses TRBV5-1 and TRBJ2-5, with 15 bases aligning to TRBD2. The CDR3 is made up of 16 amino acids. The germline gives CDR1 SGHRS, CDR2 YFSETQ. Unmatched junction bases numbered 5, after V lost 6 bases and J lost 2 bases. CDR3 protein: CASNNGLAGGQETQYF. The CDR3 nucleotides are TGCGCCAGCAACAACGGACTAGCGGGGGGGCAAGAGACCCAGTACTTC.

In its sample, this clonotype was seen a few times. The gene calls are TRBV20-1 and TRBJ2-1; 7 nucleotides agree with TRBD1. Germline V gives CDR1 DFQATT, CDR2 SNEGSKA (reference sequence). Germline trimming cut 4 bases from V and 6 bases from J; bases unmatched to any gene: 18. CDR3 length equals 17 residues. The CDR3 nucleotides are TGCAGTGCTACGGACGACAGGGAAGAGGCCAGGGGCAATGAGCAGTTCTTC. This translates into CSATDDREEARGNEQFF.

The chain carries TRBV7-2 and TRBJ1-1; D remains ambiguous. Per the germline V gene, CDR1 is SGHTA and CDR2 is FQGNSA. With 8 bases removed from V and 6 bases from J, the gap between germline ends came to 13 bases. The CDR3 contains 12 residues. CDR3 coding DNA: TGTGCCAGCGGATGGTTGGGCGCTGAAGCTTTCTTT. Translation: CASGWLGAEAFF.

The chain links TRBV20-1 to TRBJ2-3, with a tentative D call TRBD1 (7 bases). The length of the CDR3 is 14 residues. The V gene lost 6 bases and the J gene lost 1 base, with 14 bases spanning the gap. The germline CDR1 and CDR2 sequences are DFQATT and SNEGSKA (reference sequence). CDR3 nucleotides: TGCAGTGCGTGCGTCAGGGGGGGCACAGATACGCAGTATTTT. This encodes CSACVRGGTDTQYF.